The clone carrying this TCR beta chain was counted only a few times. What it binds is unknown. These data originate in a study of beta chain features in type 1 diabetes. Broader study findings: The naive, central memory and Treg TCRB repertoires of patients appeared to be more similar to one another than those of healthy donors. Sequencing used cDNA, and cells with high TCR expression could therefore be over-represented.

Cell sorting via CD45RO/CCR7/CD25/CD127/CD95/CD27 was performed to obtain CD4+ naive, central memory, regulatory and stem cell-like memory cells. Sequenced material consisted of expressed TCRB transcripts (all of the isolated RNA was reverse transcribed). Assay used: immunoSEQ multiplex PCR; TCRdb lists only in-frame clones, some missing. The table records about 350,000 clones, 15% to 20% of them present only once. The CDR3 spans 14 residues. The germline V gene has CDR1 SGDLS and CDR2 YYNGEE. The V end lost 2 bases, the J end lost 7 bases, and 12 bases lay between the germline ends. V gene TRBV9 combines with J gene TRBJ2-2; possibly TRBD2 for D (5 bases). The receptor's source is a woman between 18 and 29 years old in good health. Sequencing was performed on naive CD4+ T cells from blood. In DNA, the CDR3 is TGTGCCAGCAGCGTCTCAGAGGGAATCGGGGAGCTGTTTTTT. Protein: CASSVSEGIGELFF.